The 8 T cell receptor beta chains below were found in one sample sequenced in a study of shared clonotypes between healthy human individuals. TCRdb's table, derived via immunoSEQ multiplex PCR, lists solely in-frame clones and lacks some. Counted here are millions of clones, approximately 94% occurring once; the ten biggest clones make up roughly 1%. CD8 cells regarded as naive lacked CD45RO, were positively chosen for CCR7, and omitted terminally differentiated effector memory CD45RA+ cells. The sequenced sample consisted of naive CD8+ T cells sorted from blood. The receptors here all came from a man younger than 35 in good health.

The chain is built from TRBV28 and TRBJ2-7; TRBD1 or TRBD2 may be the D gene (5 bases each). The CDR3 is 13 residues long. Germline V gene sequence: CDR1 MDHEN, CDR2 SYDVKM. The ends were cut back, 6 bases at V and 5 bases at J, with 14 bases in the middle. CDR3 amino acids: CASRGELWDEQYF. In DNA, the CDR3 is TGTGCCAGCAGGGGGGAGCTCTGGGACGAGCAGTACTTC. Supplemented by reference TRBV28 and TRBJ2-7, the full variable domain reads DVKVTQSSRYLVKRTGEKVFLECVQDMDHENMFWYRQDPGLGLRLIYFSYDVKMKEKGDIPEGYSVSREKKERFSLILESASTNQTSMYLCASRGELWDEQYFGPGTRLTVT.

The V call is TRBV13, the J call TRBJ2-7; TRBD2 agrees at 8 bases. The germline V gene encodes CDR1 PRHDT and CDR2 FYEKMQ (reference sequence). This CDR3 is built from 15 residues. V trimming: 5 bases; J trimming: 2 bases; junction bases outside the gene matches: 8. The CDR3, as DNA: TGTGCCAGCAGCCACAGGACTAGCCCGACCTACGAGCAGTACTTC. It is translated as CASSHRTSPTYEQYF.

The genes are TRBV6-6 and TRBJ2-3; D perhaps matches TRBD2 (6 bases). V lost 3 bases and J lost 1, with 11 bases in between. CDR1 is MNHNY and CDR2 is SVGAGI in the germline V gene (reference sequence). The CDR3 loop spans 15 amino acids. DNA of the CDR3: TGTGCCAGCAGTTATTTTAGCGGTGGCACAGATACGCAGTATTTT. Residues: CASSYFSGGTDTQYF.

This rearrangement joins TRBV9 to TRBJ2-3, with D perhaps TRBD1 (6 bases). Germline V gene sequence: CDR1 SGDLS, CDR2 YYNGEE. Trimming removed 0 bases at V and 4 bases at J, with 21 bases between. The CDR3 has 18 amino acids. CDR3 loop: CASSVGERGGSGADTQYF. The DNA of the CDR3 is TGTGCCAGCAGCGTAGGAGAAAGAGGGGGAAGCGGTGCAGATACGCAGTATTTT. The variable domain in full, with the rest retrieved from reference TRBV9 and TRBJ2-3, is DSGVTQTPKHLITATGQRVTLRCSPRSGDLSVYWYQQSLDQGLQFLIQYYNGEERAKGNILERFSAQQFPDLHSELNLSSLELGDSALYFCASSVGERGGSGADTQYFGPGTRLTVL.

J is TRBJ2-5 and V is TRBV30; D gene ambiguous. The V gene lost 5 bases and the J gene lost 5 bases, with 9 bases spanning the gap. The germline CDR1 and CDR2 sequences are GTSNPN and SVGIG (reference sequence). The CDR3 sequence is 11 residues long. The CDR3 nucleotides are TGTGCCTGGTCTGAGTTGGAGACCCAGTACTTC. Translation: CAWSELETQYF. The full variable domain, in which reference TRBV30 and TRBJ2-5 provide the parts outside the CDR3, is SQTIHQWPATLVQPVGSPLSLECTVEGTSNPNLYWYRQAAGRGLQLLFYSVGIGQISSEVPQNLSASRPQDRQFILSSKKLLLSDSGFYLCAWSELETQYFGPGTRLLVL.

The chain is built from TRBV29-1 and TRBJ1-5; D not resolved. This CDR3 comprises 13 residues. Germline V CDR1 and CDR2: SQVTM, ANQGSEA. Trimming removed 0 bases at V and 4 bases at J, with 7 bases between. CDR3 nucleotide sequence: TGCAGCGTTGAAGAGGGGATGAATCAGCCCCAGCATTTT. It is translated as CSVEEGMNQPQHF.

The chain employs TRBV27 and TRBJ2-7, with TRBD1 matching 7 bases. The germline V gene has CDR1 MNHEY and CDR2 SMNVEV (reference sequence). Trimming at V came to 5 bases and at J to 3 bases, leaving 4 bases not matched to a gene. The CDR3 length is 13 residues. The CDR3 region has the DNA TGTGCCAGCAGTGCGACAGGGTACTACGAGCAGTACTTC. Translation: CASSATGYYEQYF.

This chain links TRBV27 with TRBJ1-5; 7 bases map to TRBD1. With 1 base clipped from V and 2 bases from J, the junction kept 8 bases outside the gene matches. CDR1 is MNHEY, CDR2 SMNVEV, per germline (reference sequence). The length of the CDR3 is 17 residues. The CDR3: CASSLYGPGGGNQPQHF. CDR3 DNA sequence: TGTGCCAGCAGTTTATATGGTCCAGGGGGAGGCAATCAGCCCCAGCATTTT.